A selection of T cell receptor beta chains follows, all from one sample in a study of cytomegalovirus exposure and HLA in healthy donors. TCRdb's copy holds only in-frame clones and misses some; the assay was immunoSEQ multiplex PCR. The table lists under 150,000 clones, around nine tenths of them singletons. The sample consisted of PBMCs. The source of these receptors is a man aged 18 to 35 in good health and CMV-seropositive. CDR3s include the opening cysteine and the closing phenylalanine or tryptophan. Fields, in order: V gene, J gene, D gene, clone size, CDR3 protein, CDR3 DNA. D genes are given only for firm matches. A clone size is listed for some rows: how often the clone was seen (once, few, many), or a class if it is expanded.

TRBV5-8	TRBJ1-2	-	-	CASSLNRNYGYTF	TGTGCCAGCAGCCTTAACAGGAACTATGGCTACACCTTC
TRBV2	TRBJ2-6	-	-	CASSELRSGANVLTF	TGTGCCAGCAGTGAATTGCGCTCTGGGGCCAACGTCCTGACTTTC
TRBV2	TRBJ2-7	TRBD1	once	CASSPDRLSIYEQYF	TGTGCCAGCAGTCCGGACAGGCTCTCTATCTACGAGCAGTACTTC
TRBV12-5	TRBJ2-7	TRBD2	few	CASQGLVYNEQYF	TGTGCTAGTCAGGGACTAGTGTACAACGAGCAGTACTTC
TRBV15	TRBJ1-4	-	-	CATWNRDLGEKLFF	TGTGCCACCTGGAACCGGGATTTAGGTGAAAAACTGTTTTTT
TRBV27	TRBJ1-5	-	once	CASSTRVTNQPQHF	TGTGCCAGCAGTACCAGGGTGACCAATCAGCCCCAGCATTTT
TRBV7-2	TRBJ2-5	-	-	CASSPDRWGETQYF	TGTGCCAGCAGCCCAGACAGGTGGGGGGAGACCCAGTACTTC
TRBV5-6	TRBJ2-1	-	-	CASSGGAGNEQFF	TGTGCCAGCAGCGGGGGGGCCGGGAATGAGCAGTTCTTC
TRBV6-1	TRBJ1-2	TRBD1	-	CASSERRGQGSYGYTF	TGTGCCAGCAGCGAAAGGAGGGGACAGGGAAGCTATGGCTACACCTTC
TRBV7-2	TRBJ2-7	-	-	CASSPTVGEQYF	TGTGCCAGCAGCCCTACAGTCGGCGAGCAGTACTTC
TRBV18	TRBJ2-2	TRBD1	-	CASSPRQGETGELFF	TGTGCCAGCTCTCCTCGACAGGGGGAGACCGGGGAGCTGTTTTTT
TRBV27	TRBJ2-7	TRBD1	-	CASSPRTGSVYEQYF	TGTGCCAGCAGTCCAAGGACAGGTTCGGTCTACGAGCAGTACTTC
TRBV7-9	TRBJ2-6	TRBD1	once	CASSLALDSRGLGANVLTF	TGTGCCAGCAGCTTAGCGCTCGATTCTAGGGGGCTAGGGGCCAACGTCCTGACTTTC
TRBV6-5	TRBJ2-7	TRBD2	-	CASSLSGSYEQYF	TGTGCCAGCAGTCTTAGCGGGTCCTACGAGCAGTACTTC
TRBV5-6	TRBJ1-1	-	-	CASSLIPGEAEAFF	TGTGCCAGCAGCTTGATACCGGGGGAGGCTGAAGCTTTCTTT
TRBV11-3	TRBJ2-5	-	-	CASSLDPGTQYF	TGTGCCAGCAGCTTAGATCCCGGGACCCAGTACTTC
TRBV4-2	TRBJ2-7	-	once	CASSQELSGYNGEQYF	TGTGCCAGCAGCCAAGAGTTATCAGGGTACAACGGGGAGCAGTACTTC
TRBV11-2	TRBJ2-1	TRBD2	-	CASSPTRGGYEQFF	TGTGCCAGCAGCCCGACCCGCGGGGGGTATGAGCAGTTCTTC
TRBV15	TRBJ2-1	TRBD2	-	CATSRKRTSYVNEQFF	TGTGCCACCAGCAGAAAGAGGACTAGCTACGTCAATGAGCAGTTCTTC
TRBV19	TRBJ2-1	-	-	CASNPSSYNEQFF	TGTGCCAGTAATCCGAGCTCCTACAATGAGCAGTTCTTC
TRBV9	TRBJ2-7	-	-	CASSPYGSSSYEQYF	TGTGCCAGCTCCCCTTACGGGTCCAGCTCCTACGAGCAGTACTTC
TRBV15	TRBJ1-6	-	-	CATSRGASNNSPLHF	TGTGCCACCAGCAGGGGGGCCTCAAATAATTCACCCCTCCACTTT
TRBV19	TRBJ1-2	-	-	CASTPSRLNGYTF	TGTGCCAGTACTCCTAGCCGTTTGAATGGCTACACCTTC
TRBV11-1	TRBJ2-7	-	-	CASSPHYNYEQYF	TGTGCCAGCTCTCCCCACTACAACTACGAGCAGTACTTC
TRBV6-1	TRBJ2-7	-	-	CASRGGYPYEQYF	TGTGCCAGCAGGGGGGGATACCCCTACGAGCAGTACTTC
TRBV6-1	TRBJ2-5	-	-	CASRERGLGSFQETQYF	TGTGCCAGCAGAGAACGAGGTTTGGGGAGTTTCCAAGAGACCCAGTACTTC
TRBV11-2	TRBJ1-1	TRBD1	-	CASSPQGSRATEAFF	TGTGCCAGCAGCCCACAGGGGTCTCGGGCCACTGAAGCTTTCTTT
TRBV15	TRBJ1-3	-	-	CATSSDKGWSGNTIYF	TGTGCCACCAGCTCCGACAAGGGGTGGTCTGGAAACACCATATATTTT